The source of this T cell receptor beta chain is a study of blood T cell repertoires in COVID-19. Per the authors' pipeline: The authors estimated nucleated cell counts from reference gene primer amplification. TCRdb's copy holds only in-frame clones and misses some; the assay was immunoSEQ multiplex PCR. V and J calls and clone size come straight from that table; D and trimming were deduced from the DNA. The data contain about 380,000 clones, about four fifths of them singletons. The ends were cut back, 0 bases at V and 3 bases at J, with 9 bases in the middle. Germline V lookup: CDR1 LNHNV, CDR2 YYDKDF (reference sequence). The CDR3 covers 15 residues.

Sequences were obtained from peripheral blood. This TCR was sampled from a human donor with acute or convalescent COVID-19. The donor label of this sample is uncertain. This rearrangement joins TRBV15 to TRBJ1-3, with a weak D call TRBD1 (5 bases). CDR3 loop: CATSRDPGGGNTIYF. The CDR3, as DNA: TGTGCCACCAGCAGAGATCCGGGGGGTGGAAACACCATATATTTT.